The 17 T cell receptor beta chains reported below all come from one sample, sequenced in a study of T cell responses to AZD1222 COVID-19 vaccine. This table comes from immunoSEQ multiplex PCR, and its TCRdb copy is limited to in-frame clones, with some not included. The sample contains 100,000 to 120,000 clones, around 90% of which appear only once. This sample comprised peripheral blood, obtained 28 days after the second AZD1222 dose. Receptor source: an adult who received the AZD1222 COVID-19 vaccine.

The rearrangement links TRBV5-1 to TRBJ1-2; TRBD1 might be the D (5 bases). Germline values: CDR1 SGHRS, CDR2 YFSETQ. There are 16 residues in the CDR3. Trimming removed 0 bases at V and 1 base at J, with 13 bases between. DNA of the CDR3: TGCGCCAGCAGCTTGGGTAGGGGCCCGCTTAACTATGGCTACACCTTC. Protein sequence: CASSLGRGPLNYGYTF.

In its sample, this clone was seen a few times. The chain combines TRBV21-1 with TRBJ1-2; TRBD1 is taken as the D call from the table, unchecked against the DNA. TRBV21-1 is described as a pseudogene. The CDR3 extends over 15 amino acids. DNA for the CDR3: TGTGCCAGCAGCAAAGGGACAGGGGGAGTCTATGGCTACACCTTC. Its protein is CASSKGTGGVYGYTF.

In DNA, the CDR3 is TGCGCCAGCAGCTTGGTTTTTACAGACCTGAACACCGGGGAGCTGTTTTTT. Translation gives CASSLVFTDLNTGELFF. The rearrangement uses TRBV5-1 and TRBJ2-2; D call uncertain. V lost 0 bases and J lost 1, with 13 bases in between. This CDR3 has 17 residues. Germline assignment: CDR1 SGHRS and CDR2 YFSETQ.

This sequence joins TRBV7-2 and TRBJ2-5; D might be TRBD2 (6 bases). This CDR3 is built from 14 residues. Germline V CDR1 and CDR2: SGHTA, FQGNSA. Trimming took off 0 bases at V and 1 base at J, with 6 bases between the two ends. CDR3 sequence reads: CASSLAGGQETQYF. The CDR3 region has the DNA TGTGCCAGCAGCTTAGCGGGGGGCCAAGAGACCCAGTACTTC. Full variable domain (missing parts from reference TRBV7-2 and TRBJ2-5): GAGVSQSPSNKVTEKGKDVELRCDPISGHTALYWYRQSLGQGLEFLIYFQGNSAPDKSGLPSDRFSAERTGGSVSTLTIQRTQQEDSAVYLCASSLAGGQETQYFGPGTRLLVL.

This chain joins TRBV5-4 and TRBJ1-1; tentative D call: TRBD1 (6 bases). The CDR3 consists of 14 residues. Deletions cut 1 base from V and 3 bases from J, with 10 bases between. Germline CDR1 reads SGHNT; CDR2 reads YYREEE (reference sequence). This CDR3 reads CASSLRSGDTEAFF. As DNA, the CDR3 is TGTGCCAGCAGCTTGCGGTCAGGGGACACTGAAGCTTTCTTT.

The rearrangement joins TRBV18 to TRBJ1-5; D perhaps matches TRBD1 (6 bases). The V gene lost 6 bases and the J gene lost 0 bases, with 24 bases spanning the gap. CDR1 KGHSH and CDR2 LQKENI come from the germline V gene. CDR3 length: 19 residues. CDR3 residues: CASSESLTGQSNSNQPQHF. CDR3 in DNA: TGTGCCAGCTCCGAAAGCCTGACCGGACAGAGTAATAGCAATCAGCCCCAGCATTTT.

In this sample, this clone turned up many times. The chain carries TRBV7-6 and TRBJ2-5, with D perhaps matching TRBD2 (6 bases). Germline CDR1 is SGHVS and CDR2 is FNYEAQ. The V gene lost 8 bases and the J gene lost 4 bases, with 14 bases spanning the gap. CDR3 length: 13 residues. CDR3 coding DNA: TGTGCCAGCGTAAGGAGGGTAGGAGAGACCCAGTACTTC. This encodes CASVRRVGETQYF.

CDR3 region: CASSDRGVSDEQYF. The CDR3 DNA sequence: TGTGCCAGTAGCGACAGGGGGGTATCTGACGAGCAGTACTTC. This rearrangement joins TRBV19 to TRBJ2-7, with 9 bases lining up with TRBD1. The germline V gene encodes CDR1 LNHDA and CDR2 SQIVND (reference sequence). The CDR3 is 14 residues long. The V gene end was trimmed by 6 bases and the J gene end by 5 bases; junction bases not matched to a gene: 8.

DNA for the CDR3: TGTGCCAGCAGCCAAGATGGGCCCCAAGCTAACTATGGCTACACCTTC. Its translation is CASSQDGPQANYGYTF. The chain has TRBV4-2 and TRBJ1-2, with D hard to call. Germline lookup yields CDR1 LGHNA and CDR2 YNFKEQ. Trimming left V 0 bases short and J 0 bases short, with 11 bases between. The CDR3 has 16 residues.

The chain links TRBV7-9 to TRBJ1-5, with TRBD1 matching 7 bases. The CDR3 covers 14 residues. Germline V gives CDR1 SEHNR, CDR2 FQNEAQ (reference sequence). J was trimmed by 2 bases and V by 5 bases; bases with no gene match: 3. CDR3 DNA sequence: TGTGCCAGCAGCCAACAGGGGCGCAATCAGCCCCAGCATTTT. Protein product: CASSQQGRNQPQHF.

The rearrangement joins TRBV6-5 to TRBJ2-2; no definite D call. Germline V lookup: CDR1 MNHEY, CDR2 SVGAGI. This CDR3 is built from 13 residues. Trimming removed 6 bases at V and 2 bases at J, with 7 bases between. The DNA of the CDR3 is TGTGCCAGCAGCCAGGCCAACACCGGGGAGCTGTTTTTT. This codes for CASSQANTGELFF.

This chain links TRBV7-9 with TRBJ2-7; D tentatively reads TRBD1 or TRBD2 (6 bases each). Between the trimmed V and J ends, which lost 1 base and 2 bases, there was a span of 15 bases. The CDR3 runs 16 residues. Germline assignment: CDR1 SEHNR and CDR2 FQNEAQ (reference sequence). DNA of the CDR3: TGTGCCAGCAGCTTAGTTGGGCAGGGGAGGACCTACGAGCAGTACTTC. Translated, it gives CASSLVGQGRTYEQYF.

The V gene is TRBV5-1, the J gene TRBJ1-1, with 7 bases matching TRBD1. CDR1 is SGHRS and CDR2 is YFSETQ in the germline V gene. V dropped 5 bases and J dropped 2; count of bases not matched to a gene: 3. The CDR3 has 13 amino acids. The CDR3 DNA reads as TGCGCCAGCAGGAAGGGGGCTAACACTGAAGCTTTCTTT. Encoded protein: CASRKGANTEAFF.

The rearrangement joins TRBV4-2 to TRBJ2-5; 7 bases align to TRBD2. CDR3 length: 14 residues. V lost 3 bases and J lost 5; bases outside the gene matches: 6. Germline V gene sequence: CDR1 LGHNA, CDR2 YNFKEQ. Here the CDR3 reads CASSQGLGGETQYF. The CDR3 DNA follows: TGTGCCAGCAGCCAGGGACTGGGGGGGGAGACCCAGTACTTC.

The chain links TRBV18 to TRBJ1-2, with 8 nucleotides matching TRBD1. The CDR3 consists of 14 residues. Germline lookup yields CDR1 KGHSH and CDR2 LQKENI. V lost 3 bases to trimming and J lost 6 bases; unmatched junction nucleotides: 6. CDR3 nucleotide sequence: TGTGCCAGCTCACCTTCCGGGACAGGAGATGGCTACACCTTC. Protein: CASSPSGTGDGYTF.

V gene TRBV5-1 combines with J gene TRBJ1-6; tentatively, D is TRBD1 (5 bases). Trimming left V 6 bases short and J 2 bases short, with 18 bases between. Germline V gene lookup returns CDR1 SGHRS and CDR2 YFSETQ. The CDR3 length is 17 residues. The CDR3 spells CASTPGVGTAYNSPLHF. In DNA, the CDR3 is TGCGCCAGCACCCCGGGGGTAGGGACCGCCTATAATTCACCCCTCCACTTT.

This chain links TRBV4-1 with TRBJ1-4; unclear D gene. This CDR3 contains 20 residues. Trimming removed 0 bases from V and 3 bases from J, with 23 bases in between. The germline gives CDR1 MGHRA, CDR2 YSYEKL. The CDR3, as DNA: TGCGCCAGCAGCCAAGATAGCAATGTCGGGGTTTGGGGAGCTAATGAAAAACTGTTTTTT. Protein product: CASSQDSNVGVWGANEKLFF.